The 32 T cell receptor beta chains listed next were all sequenced from one sample in a study of PD-L1 blockade in urothelial cancer. Repertoires were generated with immunoSEQ multiplex PCR, while TCRdb's copy carries only in-frame clones and drops some. Here the sample spans 49,000 or so clones, about 86% being singletons. The time point here: pretreatment peripheral blood. The sequenced sample was PBMCs, obtained around atezolizumab (anti-PD-L1) treatment. These receptors came from a man aged 60-69 years with urothelial cancer.

The V call is TRBV19, the J call TRBJ2-5; 9 bases line up with TRBD1. The CDR3 is 16 residues long. V shed 6 bases, J shed 1 base, and the junction held 9 bases outside the gene matches. CDR1 is LNHDA, CDR2 SQIVND, per germline (reference sequence). CDR3 in amino acids: CASSTLGQGLQETQYF. The CDR3 coding sequence is TGTGCCAGTAGCACTTTGGGACAGGGCCTCCAAGAGACCCAGTACTTC.

The V and J genes are TRBV5-1 and TRBJ2-1; 7 bases are shared with TRBD1. J gave up 4 bases and V 0 bases, and 1 base lay outside the gene matches. The CDR3 covers 14 residues. Germline assignment: CDR1 SGHRS and CDR2 YFSETQ. CDR3 DNA sequence: TGCGCCAGCAGCTTGGGACAGGGTTACAATGAGCAGTTCTTC. It yields the protein CASSLGQGYNEQFF.

The V and J genes are TRBV19 and TRBJ1-2; 10 nucleotides align to TRBD1. Germline loops: CDR1 LNHDA, CDR2 SQIVND (reference sequence). V gave up 5 bases and J gave up 7 bases; unmatched junction bases: 10. The CDR3 runs 15 residues. The CDR3 nucleotides read TGTGCCAGTAGTTCGGGACGGACAGGGGGTGGTGGCTACACCTTC. Translation: CASSSGRTGGGGYTF.

This clone was seen more than once but under ten times. The chain employs TRBV6-6 and TRBJ1-5, with 7 bases fitting TRBD1. Trimming removed 7 bases from V and 5 bases from J; junction bases left unmatched: 11. Per germline, CDR1 MNHNY and CDR2 SVGAGI (reference sequence). CDR3 length: 15 amino acids. CDR3 bases: TGTGCCAGCAATAATGGGGGGACAGCCTATCAGCCCCAGCATTTT. The encoded protein is CASNNGGTAYQPQHF.

This chain links TRBV5-1 with TRBJ2-5, with 13 positions matching TRBD2. The length of the CDR3 is 16 residues. Germline V CDR1 and CDR2: SGHRS, YFSETQ. V was pared by 2 bases and J by 5 bases, with 6 bases of the junction left unmatched. The CDR3 DNA reads as TGCGCCAGCAGCTTTGGGACTAGCGGGAACGGGGAGACCCAGTACTTC. It specifies CASSFGTSGNGETQYF. Looking up the rest from reference TRBV5-1 and TRBJ2-5 gives the full variable domain: KAGVTQTPRYLIKTRGQQVTLSCSPISGHRSVSWYQQTPGQGLQFLFEYFSETQRNKGNFPGRFSGRQFSNSRSEMNVSTLELGDSALYLCASSFGTSGNGETQYFGPGTRLLVL.

V and J are TRBV14 and TRBJ1-6; 8 positions agree with TRBD1. V dropped 4 bases and J dropped 9; count of bases not matched to a gene: 5. The germline V gene encodes CDR1 SGHDN and CDR2 FVKESK. CDR3 length: 14 residues. The CDR3 DNA is TGTGCCAGCAGCCCGAGACAGGGGAGTTCACCCCTCCACTTT. Amino acids: CASSPRQGSSPLHF.

The rearrangement links TRBV5-1 to TRBJ1-5, with D possibly being TRBD1 (6 bases). The CDR3 has 15 residues. The V gene lost 4 bases and the J gene lost 4 bases, with 15 bases spanning the gap. CDR1 is SGHRS, CDR2 YFSETQ, per germline. CDR3 DNA: TGCGCCAGCAGCCCGGTGGGACATCCGAATCAGCCCCAGCATTTT. Its translation is CASSPVGHPNQPQHF.

The CDR3 DNA reads TGTGCCTGGTCCATGGCCAGGGGCACCACAGATACGCAGTATTTT. This encodes CAWSMARGTTDTQYF. The V call is TRBV30, the J call TRBJ2-3; D is possibly TRBD1 (6 bases). CDR1 GTSNPN and CDR2 SVGIG come from the germline V gene (reference sequence). With 5 bases removed from V and 2 bases from J, the gap between germline ends came to 17 bases. The CDR3 consists of 15 residues.

CDR3 sequence reads: CAISESGRQGPTTQYF. In DNA, the CDR3 is TGTGCCATCAGTGAGTCGGGTAGACAGGGCCCCACGACCCAGTACTTC. V usage is TRBV10-3 and J usage is TRBJ2-5, with 7 bases matching TRBD1. From germline, CDR1 is ENHRY and CDR2 SYGVKD. The CDR3 sequence is 16 residues long. The junction had 11 bases not matched to a gene; V was cut back by 0 bases and J by 7 bases.

This clone was observed once. This chain connects TRBV7-9 to TRBJ1-4; D remains unclear. The CDR3 covers 14 residues. CDR1 SEHNR and CDR2 FQNEAQ come from the germline V gene (reference sequence). Trimming shortened V by 2 bases and J by 4 bases, and 8 bases separated the two germline ends. Here the CDR3 reads CASSLHGVNEKLFF. The CDR3 DNA sequence: TGTGCCAGCAGCTTACACGGGGTTAATGAAAAACTGTTTTTT. The variable domain in full, with the rest retrieved from reference TRBV7-9 and TRBJ1-4, is DTGVSQNPRHKITKRGQNVTFRCDPISEHNRLYWYRQTLGQGPEFLTYFQNEAQLEKSRLLSDRFSAERPKGSFSTLEIQRTEQGDSAMYLCASSLHGVNEKLFFGSGTQLSVL.

The chain links TRBV5-1 to TRBJ2-3; the D gene is possibly TRBD2 (6 bases). The CDR3 is made up of 15 amino acids. Trimming removed 3 bases at V and 5 bases at J, with 16 bases between. Germline V gene sequence: CDR1 SGHRS, CDR2 YFSETQ. In nucleotides, the CDR3 is TGCGCCAGCAGCTGGTCGGGGGACCGGGGAGATACGCAGTATTTT. It specifies CASSWSGDRGDTQYF.

This chain's CDR3 is CASTLRWDRGVNTEAFF. CDR3 bases: TGTGCCAGTACCCTAAGGTGGGACAGGGGGGTGAACACTGAAGCTTTCTTT. The chain combines TRBV19 with TRBJ1-1; 11 bases align to TRBD1. The junction had 10 bases not matched to a gene; V was cut back by 7 bases and J by 0 bases. The CDR3 is made up of 17 amino acids. The germline V gene encodes CDR1 LNHDA and CDR2 SQIVND (reference sequence).

This chain links TRBV29-1 with TRBJ2-1; TRBD2 is a possible D gene (6 bases). V dropped 1 base and J dropped 6 bases, with 10 bases sitting between them. Looked up from germline, CDR1 is SQVTM and CDR2 is ANQGSEA. The CDR3 covers 13 residues. The CDR3 bases are TGCAGCGTTGAAGGGACTAAGGGCAATGAGCAGTTCTTC. It specifies CSVEGTKGNEQFF.

CDR3: CASNPLGDRGSGELFF. The CDR3 region has the DNA TGCGCCAGCAACCCCCTAGGCGACAGGGGCTCCGGGGAGCTGTTTTTT. The gene calls are TRBV4-1 and TRBJ2-2; TRBD1 matches 8 bases. The CDR3 has 16 residues. Trimming removed 7 bases from V and 6 bases from J; junction bases left unmatched: 13. Looked up from germline, CDR1 is MGHRA and CDR2 is YSYEKL.

V is TRBV9 and J is TRBJ1-3; no definite D call. This CDR3 contains 12 residues. The germline gives CDR1 SGDLS, CDR2 YYNGEE. Trimming stripped 7 bases from V and 9 bases from J, with 14 bases between. Here the CDR3 DNA reads TGTGCCAGCTCCTACGGTGGAGGCACCATATATTTT. This codes for CASSYGGGTIYF.

The V call is TRBV29-1, the J call TRBJ1-1, with 8 nucleotides matching TRBD1. Trimming at V came to 4 bases and at J to 4 bases, leaving 5 bases not matched to a gene. CDR3 length equals 13 residues. CDR1 SQVTM and CDR2 ANQGSEA come from the germline V gene. The chain's CDR3 is CSVVRQGPTEAFF. The CDR3 DNA sequence: TGCAGCGTTGTACGACAGGGGCCCACTGAAGCTTTCTTT.

Here the CDR3 DNA reads TGCAGCGTTGGAGGACAGGGGCGACGGTACGAGCAGTACTTC. It translates to CSVGGQGRRYEQYF. The chain is built from TRBV29-1 and TRBJ2-7; 9 bases align to TRBD1. J gave up 4 bases and V 4 bases, and 8 bases lay outside the gene matches. This CDR3 is 14 amino acids long. Per germline, CDR1 SQVTM and CDR2 ANQGSEA.

Written as DNA, the CDR3 is TGTGCCAGCAGCTCCCCGCAGGGGAAACAGACTTATGGCTACACCTTC. This translates into CASSSPQGKQTYGYTF. The chain has TRBV5-7 and TRBJ1-2; D perhaps matches TRBD1 (6 bases). TRBV5-7 is annotated as an ORF whose role is uncertain. CDR3 length: 16 residues. V dropped 3 bases and J dropped 5 bases, with 20 bases sitting between them.

This clone was picked up a small number of times. This rearrangement joins TRBV19 to TRBJ1-2; 11 bases agree with TRBD1. The CDR3 covers 14 residues. The germline V gene has CDR1 LNHDA and CDR2 SQIVND (reference sequence). The ends lost 4 bases at V and 4 bases at J; junction bases unmatched: 2. The chain's CDR3 is CASSTGTGGYGYTF. CDR3 nucleotides: TGTGCCAGTAGTACCGGGACAGGGGGCTATGGCTACACCTTC. The full variable domain, rest sourced from reference TRBV19 and TRBJ1-2, is DGGITQSPKYLFRKEGQNVTLSCEQNLNHDAMYWYRQDPGQGLRLIYYSQIVNDFQKGDIAEGYSVSREKKESFPLTVTSAQKNPTAFYLCASSTGTGGYGYTFGSGTRLTVV.

The chain's CDR3 is CASSWAGTDLDEQYF. The DNA of the CDR3 is TGTGCCAGCAGCTGGGCTGGGACAGATCTAGATGAGCAGTACTTC. The chain uses TRBV5-4 and TRBJ2-7, with 7 nucleotides matching TRBD1. The CDR3 contains 15 residues. Trimming removed 3 bases from V and 7 bases from J; junction bases left unmatched: 13. The germline V gene encodes CDR1 SGHNT and CDR2 YYREEE (reference sequence).

This chain connects TRBV27 to TRBJ2-7; the D gene is possibly TRBD1 (5 bases). The CDR3 contains 14 residues. The V gene's germline CDR1 is MNHEY and CDR2 SMNVEV (reference sequence). With 5 bases removed from V and 3 bases from J, the gap between germline ends came to 14 bases. The CDR3 DNA sequence: TGTGCCAGCAGTCTGCTGGGGCCCCTCTACGAGCAGTACTTC. This encodes CASSLLGPLYEQYF.

The CDR3 loop is CASSPTGTAGNTIYF. CDR3 nucleotides: TGTGCCAGCAGCCCAACAGGGACGGCTGGAAACACCATATATTTT. V usage is TRBV25-1 and J usage is TRBJ1-3, with a possible D match to TRBD1 (6 bases). CDR1 and CDR2 (germline): MGHDK, SYGVNS. V shed 6 bases and J shed 2 bases, with 14 bases lying between them. There are 15 residues in the CDR3.

This chain connects TRBV30 to TRBJ1-5; 10 nucleotides align to TRBD1. The trim removed 2 bases at V and 10 bases at J, leaving 8 bases unmatched. The CDR3 extends over 14 amino acids. Germline loops: CDR1 GTSNPN, CDR2 SVGIG (reference sequence). This CDR3 is CAWSPGTGDVPQHF. The CDR3 DNA follows: TGTGCCTGGAGTCCAGGGACAGGGGACGTTCCCCAGCATTTT. Together with reference TRBV30 and TRBJ1-5, the CDR3 gives the full variable domain: SQTIHQWPATLVQPVGSPLSLECTVEGTSNPNLYWYRQAAGRGLQLLFYSVGIGQISSEVPQNLSASRPQDRQFILSSKKLLLSDSGFYLCAWSPGTGDVPQHFGDGTRLSIL.

The V call is TRBV30, the J call TRBJ2-5, with TRBD2 matching over 8 bases. Germline V gene lookup returns CDR1 GTSNPN and CDR2 SVGIG (reference sequence). The CDR3 runs to 16 residues. V lost 2 bases and J lost 1; bases outside the gene matches: 9. CDR3 protein: CAWSPFVAGGQETQYF. The CDR3, as DNA: TGTGCCTGGAGTCCGTTCGTGGCGGGGGGCCAAGAGACCCAGTACTTC.

The J gene is TRBJ2-7, the V gene TRBV29-1; D may be TRBD2 (5 bases). Trimming stripped 3 bases from V and 6 bases from J, with 21 bases between. Germline CDR1 is SQVTM and CDR2 is ANQGSEA. The CDR3 has 15 residues. This chain's CDR3 is CSVDMGRRGRREQYF. CDR3 DNA: TGCAGCGTTGATATGGGCCGTCGGGGTAGACGCGAGCAGTACTTC.

This chain joins TRBV6-1 and TRBJ1-1; D gene uncertain. Germline V gene lookup returns CDR1 MNHNS and CDR2 SASEGT. This CDR3 spans 15 amino acids. V was cut by 5 bases and J by 1 base, with 14 bases left in between. CDR3 region: CASSLERSTNTEAFF. The CDR3 DNA reads TGTGCCAGCAGTTTGGAGCGGAGTACGAACACTGAAGCTTTCTTT.

V usage is TRBV27 and J usage is TRBJ2-7; TRBD2 matches 7 bases. This CDR3 has 15 residues. Per germline, CDR1 MNHEY and CDR2 SMNVEV (reference sequence). V dropped 5 bases and J dropped 2; count of bases not matched to a gene: 9. CDR3 in amino acids: CASSPPGLPAYEQYF. The CDR3 DNA is TGTGCCAGCAGTCCACCGGGACTACCCGCCTACGAGCAGTACTTC.

A few counts support this clone. The V gene is TRBV27, the J gene TRBJ1-1; no clear D gene. The V and J ends lost 3 bases and 2 bases respectively, with 13 bases between them. Germline V lookup: CDR1 MNHEY, CDR2 SMNVEV (reference sequence). The CDR3 contains 15 residues. Written as DNA, the CDR3 is TGTGCCAGCAGTTTTTTCAGAGGTCTAAACACTGAAGCTTTCTTT. Translation gives CASSFFRGLNTEAFF.

The chain uses TRBV7-2 and TRBJ2-7; 10 bases map to TRBD1. The CDR3 extends over 17 amino acids. V trimming: 4 bases; J trimming: 4 bases; junction bases outside the gene matches: 13. Germline-derived CDR1 and CDR2 are SGHTA and FQGNSA. This chain's CDR3 is CASSSSKTGQGRYEQYF. CDR3 DNA: TGTGCCAGCAGCTCCTCCAAAACGGGACAGGGGCGGTACGAGCAGTACTTC. The variable domain in full, completed from reference TRBV7-2 and TRBJ2-7, reads GAGVSQSPSNKVTEKGKDVELRCDPISGHTALYWYRQSLGQGLEFLIYFQGNSAPDKSGLPSDRFSAERTGGSVSTLTIQRTQQEDSAVYLCASSSSKTGQGRYEQYFGPGTRLTVT.

This clone was seen once. The rearrangement joins TRBV13 to TRBJ1-6; 8 bases are shared with TRBD1. CDR1 PRHDT and CDR2 FYEKMQ come from the germline V gene (reference sequence). The V segment lost 5 bases and the J segment 8 bases; nucleotides outside the gene matches: 11. The CDR3 extends over 16 amino acids. CDR3 sequence reads: CASSIPGGLGDSPLHF. DNA for the CDR3: TGTGCCAGCAGCATACCAGGGGGCCTAGGAGATTCACCCCTCCACTTT. The variable domain in full, completed from reference TRBV13 and TRBJ1-6, reads AAGVIQSPRHLIKEKRETATLKCYPIPRHDTVYWYQQGPGQDPQFLISFYEKMQSDKGSIPDRFSAQQFSDYHSELNMSSLELGDSALYFCASSIPGGLGDSPLHFGNGTRLTVT.

This chain joins TRBV19 and TRBJ1-2, with a possible D match to TRBD1 (6 bases). Germline CDR1 reads LNHDA; CDR2 reads SQIVND (reference sequence). Between the trimmed V and J ends, which lost 5 bases and 7 bases, there was a span of 20 bases. The CDR3 sequence is 15 residues long. CDR3 residues: CASSPLGGGKTGYTF. The CDR3 DNA is TGTGCCAGTAGTCCCCTAGGGGGGGGGAAGACTGGCTACACCTTC.

This clone is a singleton in its sample. The chain couples TRBV15 to TRBJ1-1; tentatively, D is TRBD1 (5 bases). The CDR3 is 15 amino acids. The V end was cut by 0 bases, the J end by 0 bases, with 8 bases between. Per the germline V gene, CDR1 is LNHNV and CDR2 is YYDKDF (reference sequence). The CDR3 reads CATSRDQGMNTEAFF. DNA for the CDR3: TGTGCCACCAGCAGAGATCAGGGAATGAACACTGAAGCTTTCTTT.